This TCR beta chain came from a study of T cell responses to AZD1222 COVID-19 vaccine. Study findings and constraints: Clonal diversity may have been underestimated in mostly white British donors.

As concerns this clone: No antigen is known for it.

Profiled with immunoSEQ multiplex PCR; TCRdb holds only in-frame clones, not every one. Altogether 200,000 or so clones are present, around 90% being singletons, with the ten largest covering around 8%. Trimming stripped 6 bases from V and 4 bases from J, with 34 bases between. The CDR3 has 21 amino acids. The chain employs TRBV23-1 and TRBJ1-5, with TRBD1 as a possible D gene (5 bases). TRBV23-1 is sorted into the ORF group, with uncertain function. Sequences were derived from peripheral blood, sampled on day 0 of AZD1222 vaccination. This clonotype originated in an adult in good health. The CDR3, as DNA: TGCGCCAGCAGCCCTTCGGAGGGAGGGGCTCCCTCGCCGCGTATTAATCAGCCCCAGCATTTT. Protein sequence: CASSPSEGGAPSPRINQPQHF.